This T cell receptor beta chain comes out of a study of CD8+ T cells in alopecia areata. The V and J ends lost 4 bases and 2 bases, in that order; junction bases with no gene match: 5. Germline V gene data show CDR1 as SGHRS and CDR2 as YFSETQ. The CDR3 runs to 16 residues. Sequencing used cDNA as its template, made by extracting RNA and reverse transcribing it. The method was immunoSEQ multiplex PCR; TCRdb's version includes in-frame clones alone and lacks a portion of them. The table includes 90,000 to 150,000 clones, 53% detected once. Treatment: oral pan-JAK inhibitor, 5-10 mg twice daily. The sorting of PBMCs gave CD4+ and CD8+ T cells.

The TCR comes from a human donor with alopecia areata. The specimen was CD4+ T cells sorted from blood, collected at week 4, from a patient treated with tofacitinib. The V and J genes are TRBV5-1 and TRBJ2-5; 13 bases match TRBD2. For the CDR3, the DNA is TGCGCCAGCAGCGCGGGACTAGCGGGGAAGCAAGAGACCCAGTACTTC. Translation gives CASSAGLAGKQETQYF.